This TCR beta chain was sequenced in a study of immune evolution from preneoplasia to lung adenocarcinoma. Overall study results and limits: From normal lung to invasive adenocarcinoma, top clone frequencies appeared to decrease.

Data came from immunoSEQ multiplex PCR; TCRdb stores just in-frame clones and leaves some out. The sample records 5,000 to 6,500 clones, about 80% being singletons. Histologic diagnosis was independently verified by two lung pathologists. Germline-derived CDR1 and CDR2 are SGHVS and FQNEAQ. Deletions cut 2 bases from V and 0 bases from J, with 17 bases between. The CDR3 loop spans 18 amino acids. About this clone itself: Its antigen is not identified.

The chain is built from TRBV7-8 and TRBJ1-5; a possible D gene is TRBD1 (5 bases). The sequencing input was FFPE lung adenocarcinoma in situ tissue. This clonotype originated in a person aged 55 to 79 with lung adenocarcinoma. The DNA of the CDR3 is TGTGCCAGCAGCTTATTTCGGGCCACGGGGGGTAGCAATCAGCCCCAGCATTTT. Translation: CASSLFRATGGSNQPQHF.